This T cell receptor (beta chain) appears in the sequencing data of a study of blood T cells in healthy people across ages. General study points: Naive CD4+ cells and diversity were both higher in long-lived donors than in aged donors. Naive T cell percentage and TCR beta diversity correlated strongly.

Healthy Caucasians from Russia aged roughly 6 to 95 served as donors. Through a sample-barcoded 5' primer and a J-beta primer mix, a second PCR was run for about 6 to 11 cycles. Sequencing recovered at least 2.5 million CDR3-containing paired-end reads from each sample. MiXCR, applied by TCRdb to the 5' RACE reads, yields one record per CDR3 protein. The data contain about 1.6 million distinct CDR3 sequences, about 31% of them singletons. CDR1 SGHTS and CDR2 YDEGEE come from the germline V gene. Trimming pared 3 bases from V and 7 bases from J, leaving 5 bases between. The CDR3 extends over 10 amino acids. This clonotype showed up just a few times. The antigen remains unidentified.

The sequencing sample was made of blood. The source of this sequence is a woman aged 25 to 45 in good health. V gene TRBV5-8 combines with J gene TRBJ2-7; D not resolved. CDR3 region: CASSYLEQYF. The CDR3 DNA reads TGTGCCAGCAGCTACCTAGAGCAGTACTTC.